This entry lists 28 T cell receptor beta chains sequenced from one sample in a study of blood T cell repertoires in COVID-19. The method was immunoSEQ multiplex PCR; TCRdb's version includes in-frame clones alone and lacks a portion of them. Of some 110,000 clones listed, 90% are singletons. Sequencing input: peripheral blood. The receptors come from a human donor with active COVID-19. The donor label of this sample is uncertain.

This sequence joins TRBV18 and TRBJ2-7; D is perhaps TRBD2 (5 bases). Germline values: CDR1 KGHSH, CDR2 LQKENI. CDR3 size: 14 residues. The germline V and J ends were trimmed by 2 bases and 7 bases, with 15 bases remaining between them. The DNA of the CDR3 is TGTGCCAGCTCACCATGGCTAGGAACGGGGGAGCAGTACTTC. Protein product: CASSPWLGTGEQYF.

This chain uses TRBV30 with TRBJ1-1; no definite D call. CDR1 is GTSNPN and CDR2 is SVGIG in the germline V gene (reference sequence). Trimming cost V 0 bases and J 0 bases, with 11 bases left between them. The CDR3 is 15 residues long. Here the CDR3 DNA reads TGTGCCTGGAGTGTCCAGGCAGGTGTGAACACTGAAGCTTTCTTT. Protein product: CAWSVQAGVNTEAFF.

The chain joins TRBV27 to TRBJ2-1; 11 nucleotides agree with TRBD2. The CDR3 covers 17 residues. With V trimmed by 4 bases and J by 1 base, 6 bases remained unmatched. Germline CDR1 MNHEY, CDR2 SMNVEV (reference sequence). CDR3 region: CASSSPVAGGSYNEQFF. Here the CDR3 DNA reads TGTGCCAGCAGTTCACCCGTAGCGGGGGGGTCCTACAATGAGCAGTTCTTC.

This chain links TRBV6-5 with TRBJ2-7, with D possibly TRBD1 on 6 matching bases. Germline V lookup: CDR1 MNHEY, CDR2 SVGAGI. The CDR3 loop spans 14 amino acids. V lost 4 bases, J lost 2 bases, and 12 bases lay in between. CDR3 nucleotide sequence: TGTGCCAGCAGTTCTCTCGGACAGACCTACGAGCAGTACTTC. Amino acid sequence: CASSSLGQTYEQYF.

The CDR3 loop is CASSLDGGSYNEQFF. CDR3 nucleotide sequence: TGCGCCAGCAGCTTGGATGGGGGGTCCTACAATGAGCAGTTCTTC. The chain couples TRBV5-1 to TRBJ2-1; a possible D gene is TRBD2 (6 bases). The ends were cut back, 0 bases at V and 1 base at J, with 8 bases in the middle. The CDR3 is 15 residues long. CDR1 is SGHRS and CDR2 is YFSETQ in the germline V gene.

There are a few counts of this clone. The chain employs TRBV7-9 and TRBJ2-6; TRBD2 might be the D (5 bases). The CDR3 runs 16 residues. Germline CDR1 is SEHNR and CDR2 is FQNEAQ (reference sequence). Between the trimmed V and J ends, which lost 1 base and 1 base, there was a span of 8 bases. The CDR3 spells CASSLGSGSGANVLTF. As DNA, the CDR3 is TGTGCCAGCAGCTTAGGTTCGGGGTCTGGGGCCAACGTCCTGACTTTC.

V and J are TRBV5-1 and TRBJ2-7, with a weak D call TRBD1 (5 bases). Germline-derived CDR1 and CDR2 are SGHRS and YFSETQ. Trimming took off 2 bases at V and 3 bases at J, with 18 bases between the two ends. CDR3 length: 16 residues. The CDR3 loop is CASSLGAGLLIYEQYF. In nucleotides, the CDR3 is TGCGCCAGCAGCTTAGGGGCAGGCCTCCTCATCTACGAGCAGTACTTC.

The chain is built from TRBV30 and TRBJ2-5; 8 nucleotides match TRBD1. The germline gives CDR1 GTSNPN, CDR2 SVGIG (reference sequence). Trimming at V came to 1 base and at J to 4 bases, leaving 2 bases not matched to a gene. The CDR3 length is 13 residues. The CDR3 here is CAWSGTGLETQYF. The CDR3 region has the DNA TGTGCCTGGAGTGGGACAGGGTTAGAGACCCAGTACTTC.

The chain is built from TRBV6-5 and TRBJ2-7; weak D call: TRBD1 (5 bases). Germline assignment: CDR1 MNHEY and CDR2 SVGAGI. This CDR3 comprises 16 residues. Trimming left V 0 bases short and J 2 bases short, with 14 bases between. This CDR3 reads CASSYSILAGPYEQYF. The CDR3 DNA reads TGTGCCAGCAGTTACTCGATTTTGGCAGGGCCCTACGAGCAGTACTTC.

The CDR3 sequence is CASKENYGYTF. CDR3 nucleotide sequence: TGTGCCAGCAAAGAGAACTATGGCTACACCTTC. The genes are TRBV6-5 and TRBJ1-2; D is unclear. The CDR3 is 11 amino acids. V was clipped by 7 bases and J by 2 bases, with 5 bases between them. The germline gives CDR1 MNHEY, CDR2 SVGAGI.

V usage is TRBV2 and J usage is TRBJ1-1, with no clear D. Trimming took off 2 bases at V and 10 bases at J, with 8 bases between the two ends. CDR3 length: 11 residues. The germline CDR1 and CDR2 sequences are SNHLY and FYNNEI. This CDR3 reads CASSERRIAFF. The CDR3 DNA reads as TGTGCCAGCAGTGAAAGGCGGATAGCTTTCTTT.

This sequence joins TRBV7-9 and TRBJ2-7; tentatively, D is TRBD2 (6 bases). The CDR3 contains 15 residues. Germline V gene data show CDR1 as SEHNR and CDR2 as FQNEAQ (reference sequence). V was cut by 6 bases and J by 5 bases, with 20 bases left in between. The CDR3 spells CASSRFGGTSDEQYF. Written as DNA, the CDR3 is TGTGCCAGCAGTCGTTTTGGGGGGACGAGTGACGAGCAGTACTTC.

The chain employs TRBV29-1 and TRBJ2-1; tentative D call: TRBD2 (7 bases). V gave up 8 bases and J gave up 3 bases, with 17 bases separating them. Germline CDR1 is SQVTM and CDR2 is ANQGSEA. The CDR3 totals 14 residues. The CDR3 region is CSHTEGGVYNEQFF. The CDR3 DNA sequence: TGCAGCCACACCGAGGGGGGGGTCTACAATGAGCAGTTCTTC.

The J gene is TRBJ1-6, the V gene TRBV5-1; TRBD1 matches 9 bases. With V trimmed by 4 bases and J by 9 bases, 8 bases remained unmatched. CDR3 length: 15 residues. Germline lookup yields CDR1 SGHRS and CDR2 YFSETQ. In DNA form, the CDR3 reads TGCGCCAGCAGCATGACCGGGACAGGGCGTTCACCCCTCCACTTT. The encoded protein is CASSMTGTGRSPLHF.

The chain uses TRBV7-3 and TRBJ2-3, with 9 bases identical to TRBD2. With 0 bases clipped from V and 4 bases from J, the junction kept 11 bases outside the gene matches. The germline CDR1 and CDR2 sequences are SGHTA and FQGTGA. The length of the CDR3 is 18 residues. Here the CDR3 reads CASSLTFGGGAVADTQYF. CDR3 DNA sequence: TGTGCCAGCAGCTTAACCTTCGGCGGGGGGGCCGTAGCAGATACGCAGTATTTT.

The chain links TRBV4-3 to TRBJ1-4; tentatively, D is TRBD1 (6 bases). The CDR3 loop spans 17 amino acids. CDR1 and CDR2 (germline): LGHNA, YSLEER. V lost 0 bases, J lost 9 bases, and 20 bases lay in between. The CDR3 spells CASSQDRLGALRQKLFF. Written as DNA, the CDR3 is TGCGCCAGCAGCCAAGATCGGTTGGGGGCCCTAAGGCAAAAACTGTTTTTT.

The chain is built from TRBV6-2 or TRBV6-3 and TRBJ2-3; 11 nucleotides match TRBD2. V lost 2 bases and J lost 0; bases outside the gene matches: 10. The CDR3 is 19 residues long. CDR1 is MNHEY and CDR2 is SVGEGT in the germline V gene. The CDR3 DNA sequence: TGTGCCAGCAGTTACCCGGCTAGCGGGGGGCTCCCTAGCACAGATACGCAGTATTTT. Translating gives CASSYPASGGLPSTDTQYF.

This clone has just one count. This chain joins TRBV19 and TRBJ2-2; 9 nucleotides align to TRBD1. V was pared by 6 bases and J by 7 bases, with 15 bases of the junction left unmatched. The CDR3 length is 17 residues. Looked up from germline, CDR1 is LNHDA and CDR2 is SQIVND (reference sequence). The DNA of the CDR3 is TGTGCCAGTAGCCATACCCCGGGACAGGGTTTTTACGGGGAGCTGTTTTTT. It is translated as CASSHTPGQGFYGELFF.

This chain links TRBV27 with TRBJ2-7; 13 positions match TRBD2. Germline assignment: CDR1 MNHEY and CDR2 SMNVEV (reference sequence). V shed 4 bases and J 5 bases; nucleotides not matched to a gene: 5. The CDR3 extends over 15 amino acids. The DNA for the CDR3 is TGTGCCAGCAGTTCACTAGCGGGGGGGCACCACGAGCAGTACTTC. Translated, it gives CASSSLAGGHHEQYF.

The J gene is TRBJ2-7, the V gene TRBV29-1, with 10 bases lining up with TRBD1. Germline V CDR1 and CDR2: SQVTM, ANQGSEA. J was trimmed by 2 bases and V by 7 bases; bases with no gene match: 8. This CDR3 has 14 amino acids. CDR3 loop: CSAASGTGAYEQYF. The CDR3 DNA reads TGCAGCGCTGCCTCCGGGACAGGGGCCTACGAGCAGTACTTC.

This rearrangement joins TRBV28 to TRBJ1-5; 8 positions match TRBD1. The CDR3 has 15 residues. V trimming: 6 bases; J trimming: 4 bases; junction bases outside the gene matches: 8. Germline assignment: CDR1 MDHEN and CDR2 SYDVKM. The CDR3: CASSPVGQVNQPQHF. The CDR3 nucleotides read TGTGCCAGCAGCCCTGTGGGACAGGTAAATCAGCCCCAGCATTTT.

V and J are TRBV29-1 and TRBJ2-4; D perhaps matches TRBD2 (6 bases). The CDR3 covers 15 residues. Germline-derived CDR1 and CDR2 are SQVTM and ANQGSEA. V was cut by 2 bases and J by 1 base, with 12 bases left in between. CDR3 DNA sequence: TGCAGCGTTGAAAAAGCGGGTGGGGCCAAAAACATTCAGTACTTC. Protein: CSVEKAGGAKNIQYF. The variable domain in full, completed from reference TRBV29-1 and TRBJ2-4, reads SAVISQKPSRDICQRGTSLTIQCQVDSQVTMMFWYRQQPGQSLTLIATANQGSEATYESGFVIDKFPISRPNLTFSTLTVSNMSPEDSSIYLCSVEKAGGAKNIQYFGAGTRLSVL.

In DNA, the CDR3 is TGTGCCAGCAGCCAGGGACAGGGTTTCGAAGAGACCCAGTACTTC. Residues: CASSQGQGFEETQYF. The chain is built from TRBV7-3 and TRBJ2-5, with 9 positions matching TRBD1. V shed 5 bases, J shed 3 bases, and the junction held 7 bases outside the gene matches. This CDR3 contains 15 residues. Germline CDR1 SGHTA, CDR2 FQGTGA.

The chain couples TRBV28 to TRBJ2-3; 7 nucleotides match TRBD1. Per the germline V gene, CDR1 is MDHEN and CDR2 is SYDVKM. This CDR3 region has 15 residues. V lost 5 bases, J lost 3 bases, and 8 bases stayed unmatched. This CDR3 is CASSETGDLTDTQYF. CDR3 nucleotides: TGTGCCAGCAGTGAAACAGGGGATTTGACAGATACGCAGTATTTT.

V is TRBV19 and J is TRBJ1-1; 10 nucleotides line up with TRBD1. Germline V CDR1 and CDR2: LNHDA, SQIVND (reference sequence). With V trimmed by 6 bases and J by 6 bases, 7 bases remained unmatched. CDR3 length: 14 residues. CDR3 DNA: TGTGCCAGTAGGGGGGACAGGGGTGGGGCTGAAGCTTTCTTT. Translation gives CASRGDRGGAEAFF.

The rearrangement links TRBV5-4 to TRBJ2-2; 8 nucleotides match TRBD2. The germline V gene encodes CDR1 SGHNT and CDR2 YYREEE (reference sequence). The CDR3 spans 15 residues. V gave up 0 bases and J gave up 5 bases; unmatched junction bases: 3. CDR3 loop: CASSLGLAPTGELFF. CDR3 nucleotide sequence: TGTGCCAGCAGCTTGGGACTAGCGCCTACCGGGGAGCTGTTTTTT.

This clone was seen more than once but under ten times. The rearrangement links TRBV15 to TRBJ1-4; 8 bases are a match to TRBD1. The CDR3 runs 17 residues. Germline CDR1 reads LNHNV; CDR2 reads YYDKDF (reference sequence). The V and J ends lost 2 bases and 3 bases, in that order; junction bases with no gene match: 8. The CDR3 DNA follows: TGTGCCACCAGCAGACGAGATCAGGGGGCAGCTAATGAAAAACTGTTTTTT. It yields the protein CATSRRDQGAANEKLFF. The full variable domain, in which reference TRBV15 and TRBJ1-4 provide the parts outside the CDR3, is DAMVIQNPRYQVTQFGKPVTLSCSQTLNHNVMYWYQQKSSQAPKLLFHYYDKDFNNEADTPDNFQSRRPNTSFCFLDIRSPGLGDTAMYLCATSRRDQGAANEKLFFGSGTQLSVL.

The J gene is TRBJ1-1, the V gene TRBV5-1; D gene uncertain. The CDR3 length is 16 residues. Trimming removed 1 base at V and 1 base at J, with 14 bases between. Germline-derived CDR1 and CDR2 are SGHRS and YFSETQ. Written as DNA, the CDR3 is TGCGCCAGCAGCTTGTCATCCGTGGCTCCGAACACTGAAGCTTTCTTT. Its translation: CASSLSSVAPNTEAFF.